This T cell receptor (beta chain) comes out of a study of T cells after yellow fever vaccination. Between the trimmed V and J ends, which lost 7 bases and 1 base, there was a span of 11 bases. Germline V gene lookup returns CDR1 SGHRS and CDR2 YFSETQ. The CDR3 extends over 13 amino acids. Using its own MiXCR run on the 5' RACE reads, TCRdb lists one record per CDR3 protein. Here the sample spans 300,000 or so distinct CDR3 sequences, approximately 4% being singletons. The specimen comprised PBMCs, sampled 5 days after the yellow fever booster vaccination. The source is a man younger than 35 who received the YFV17D yellow fever vaccine. The chain uses TRBV5-1 and TRBJ1-1, with D uncertain. CDR3 residues: CASADVGNTEAFF. The DNA for the CDR3 is TGCGCCAGCGCAGACGTCGGGAACACTGAAGCTTTCTTT.